These T cell receptor beta chains were read from a single sample in a study of blood T cells in healthy people across ages. A single record per CDR3 protein comes from TCRdb applying MiXCR to the 5' RACE reads. The sample includes approximately 400,000 distinct CDR3 sequences, about 55% of them seen just once. Sequencing input: blood. The receptors derive from a man in his sixties in good health. CDR3s include the opening cysteine and the closing phenylalanine or tryptophan. Each record gives: J gene, V gene, clone size, D gene, CDR3 DNA, CDR3 protein. The D gene is left open where the match is weak. Expanded clones get a size class; other rows say once, few or many, or leave the size out.

>TRBJ2-6|TRBV20-1|few|TRBD1
TGCAGTGCCCGGGACAGGGGGACTGGGGCCAACGTCCTGACTTTC
CSARDRGTGANVLTF
>TRBJ2-7|TRBV12-5|few|-
TGTGCTACCTCCCTCGGGAGCCCCTACGAGCAGTACTTC
CATSLGSPYEQYF
>TRBJ2-7|TRBV20-1|few|-
TGCAGTGCTAGCACCTCGGGCCGACGAGGCGAGCAGTACTTC
CSASTSGRRGEQYF
>TRBJ2-2|TRBV7-9|few|TRBD1
TGTGCCAGCAGCTTAATGGAAGGACAGGGAAGGACCGGGGAGCTGTTTTTT
CASSLMEGQGRTGELFF
>TRBJ2-7|TRBV27|-|-
TGTGCCAGCGGTTACCCAGACGTGGGCGAGCAGTACTTC
CASGYPDVGEQYF
>TRBJ2-3|TRBV12-3/TRBV12-4|many|TRBD2
TGTGCCAGCAGGAGCGGGGTCGTAGCAGATACGCAGTATTTT
CASRSGVVADTQYF
>TRBJ2-5|TRBV28|few|TRBD1
TGTGCCAGCAGTCGGAAAGGGGGCTTGAAGACCCAGTACTTC
CASSRKGGLKTQYF
>TRBJ2-7|TRBV29-1|-|-
TGCAGTGCCGGGACCCATGATGGGTACGGGCAGTACTTC
CSAGTHDGYGQYF
>TRBJ1-2|TRBV18|-|-
TGTGCCAGCTCACCCGGGGGACCCTATGGCTACACCTTC
CASSPGGPYGYTF
>TRBJ2-1|TRBV5-1|-|TRBD2
TGCGCCAGCAGCTTGGGAAGCGGGGATTACAATGAGCAGTTCTTC
CASSLGSGDYNEQFF
>TRBJ2-2|TRBV12-3/TRBV12-4|-|TRBD2
TGTGCCAGCAGTCGGACTAGTGGGGACACCGGGGAGCTGTTTTTT
CASSRTSGDTGELFF
>TRBJ1-6|TRBV7-2|once|-
TGTGCCAGCAGCCGCCAGGCTCAGTTTAATTCACCCCTCCACTTT
CASSRQAQFNSPLHF
>TRBJ2-1|TRBV3-1|-|TRBD2
TGTGCCAGCAGCCAAGCGGGACTAGCATGGGATGAGCAGTTCTTC
CASSQAGLAWDEQFF
>TRBJ2-3|TRBV3-1|-|-
TGTGCCAGCAGCCTCGGGACCCTCCGACTCACAGATACGCAGTATTTT
CASSLGTLRLTDTQYF
>TRBJ2-5|TRBV5-6|few|-
TGTGCCAGCAGCTTGGCGCACTTGCCGTACCAAGAGACCCAGTACTTC
CASSLAHLPYQETQYF
>TRBJ1-2|TRBV20-1|few|-
TGCCGCTCAGGGTGGGCGGCGGGCTACACCTTC
CRSGWAAGYTF
>TRBJ2-1|TRBV11-1|-|-
TGTGCCAGCAGCACCGGCCCTAGCGAGCAGTTCTTC
CASSTGPSEQFF
>TRBJ2-4|TRBV29-1|-|-
TGCAGCGTTGAGGGGGTAGCCAAAAACATTCAGTACTTC
CSVEGVAKNIQYF
>TRBJ2-3|TRBV5-4|few|TRBD1
TGTGCCAGCAGCCGGGACAGCCGACCGGGTGGTACGCAGTATTTT
CASSRDSRPGGTQYF
>TRBJ1-6|TRBV7-2|once|-
TGTGCCAGCAGCGTAGGGGTTCACATTAACTCACCCCTCCACTTT
CASSVGVHINSPLHF
>TRBJ2-1|TRBV20-1|-|TRBD1
TGCAGTGCTAGAGAAGACAGGGGAGAGCAGTTCTTC
CSAREDRGEQFF
>TRBJ1-5|TRBV7-9|-|-
TGTGCCAACAGCTCGGACCCCCCGGGGCAGCCCCAGCATTTT
CANSSDPPGQPQHF
>TRBJ2-3|TRBV15|-|-
TGTGCCACCAGCAGACTCGGGCCCCACCAAGATACGCAGTATTTT
CATSRLGPHQDTQYF
>TRBJ2-5|TRBV15|few|TRBD2
TGTGCCACCAGCACCTCGACTAGCGGCTTCCAAGAGACCCAGTACTTC
CATSTSTSGFQETQYF
>TRBJ2-7|TRBV6-2/TRBV6-3|-|TRBD2
TGTGCCAGCAGTCCTTCTAGCGGGAGATCGGGCGAGCAGTACTTC
CASSPSSGRSGEQYF
>TRBJ2-1|TRBV12-3/TRBV12-4|once|TRBD2
TGTGCCAGCAGCCCCCCAGGGAGGGTATACAATGAGCAGTTCTTT
CASSPPGRVYNEQFF
>TRBJ2-5|TRBV11-1|-|-
TGTGCCAGCAGCTTAGGCATCAGGGAAGAGACCCAGTACTTC
CASSLGIREETQYF
>TRBJ1-5|TRBV12-3/TRBV12-4|few|-
TGTGCCAGCAGTTTACGGACACCAAATCAGCCCCAGCATTTT
CASSLRTPNQPQHF
>TRBJ2-7|TRBV10-3|-|TRBD2
TGTGCCTCGGGGGGGGCAGGGAACGAGCAGTACTTC
CASGGAGNEQYF
>TRBJ2-1|TRBV7-2|-|-
TGTGCCAGCAGCTTATATTGGCGGGAAACCTACAATGAGCAGTTCTTC
CASSLYWRETYNEQFF